The 5 T cell receptor beta chains below come from one sample, sequenced in a study of OX40 agonist ivuxolimab in advanced cancers. Measured with immunoSEQ multiplex PCR; TCRdb has only the in-frame clones, and not every one. The table lists about 100,000 clones, approximately 90% of them singletons. This material consisted of CD4+ or CD8+ T cells sorted from blood, taken in a trial of the OX40 agonist ivuxolimab. These receptor sequences come from an adult with an advanced solid tumor such as melanoma, head and neck, liver or kidney cancer.

This CDR3 is CASSQMGGPNYGYTF. CDR3 nucleotides: TGTGCCAGCAGCCAAATGGGGGGCCCTAACTATGGCTACACCTTC. V gene TRBV14 combines with J gene TRBJ1-2; D perhaps matches TRBD1 (6 bases). Germline loops: CDR1 SGHDN, CDR2 FVKESK. V was cut by 2 bases and J by 0 bases, with 10 bases left in between. This CDR3 region has 15 residues.

This chain connects TRBV9 to TRBJ2-3, with 9 bases fitting TRBD2. Losses at the gene ends were 0 bases for V and 6 bases for J; bases not matched to a gene: 5. The CDR3 is 15 residues long. CDR1 is SGDLS, CDR2 YYNGEE, per germline. The CDR3 region has the DNA TGTGCCAGCAGCGTAGACGTAGCGGGAGATGATACGCAGTATTTT. This encodes CASSVDVAGDDTQYF.

CDR3 residues: CSALAGTDTQYF. In nucleotides, the CDR3 is TGCAGCGCCTTAGCGGGCACAGATACGCAGTATTTT. The chain combines TRBV29-1 with TRBJ2-3, with D tentatively TRBD2 (6 bases). The CDR3 runs 12 residues. CDR1 is SQVTM and CDR2 is ANQGSEA in the germline V gene. V gave up 7 bases and J gave up 1 base, with 9 bases separating them.

This sequence joins TRBV5-1 and TRBJ1-1, with D possibly being TRBD1 (6 bases). The germline V and J ends were trimmed by 4 bases and 6 bases, with 13 bases remaining between them. The CDR3 has 13 amino acids. Germline V CDR1 and CDR2: SGHRS, YFSETQ. This CDR3 reads CASSVDSYAEAFF. CDR3 in DNA: TGCGCCAGCAGCGTGGACAGCTACGCTGAAGCTTTCTTT.

This chain links TRBV9 with TRBJ2-3, with a weak D call TRBD2 (5 bases). The CDR3 consists of 15 residues. Deletions cut 5 bases from V and 6 bases from J, with 19 bases between. The germline V gene has CDR1 SGDLS and CDR2 YYNGEE. The CDR3 region is CASRLGRSGRDTQYF. CDR3 bases: TGTGCCAGCAGACTTGGGAGAAGCGGCCGGGATACGCAGTATTTT.